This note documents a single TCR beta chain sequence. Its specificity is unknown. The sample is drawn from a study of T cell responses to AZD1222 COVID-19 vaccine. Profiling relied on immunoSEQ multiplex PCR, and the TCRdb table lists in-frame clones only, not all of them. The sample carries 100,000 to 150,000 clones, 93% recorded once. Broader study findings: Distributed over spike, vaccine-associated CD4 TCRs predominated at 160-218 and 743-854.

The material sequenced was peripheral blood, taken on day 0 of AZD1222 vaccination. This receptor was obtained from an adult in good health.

The CDR3 coding sequence is TGTGCCAGCAGCTTATTTGCGCGGGGGTACAATGAGCAGTTCTTC. Translating gives CASSLFARGYNEQFF. The rearrangement links TRBV7-2 to TRBJ2-1; 7 nucleotides align to TRBD2. With V trimmed by 2 bases and J by 4 bases, 5 bases remained unmatched. Germline lookup yields CDR1 SGHTA and CDR2 FQGNSA. The CDR3 runs to 15 residues.